This T cell receptor (beta chain) was sequenced in a study of neurological immune-mediated disorders. General study findings and limits: Clinical features showed no association with the multiple sclerosis repertoire cluster, and MRI features showed none either.

CDR1 and CDR2 from the germline V gene are SGHDT and YYEEEE. The length of the CDR3 is 18 residues. V was clipped by 6 bases and J by 0 bases, with 19 bases between them. TCRdb reprocessed the 5' RACE reads with MiXCR, giving one entry per CDR3 protein. The sample has about 40,000 distinct CDR3 sequences; 3% to 3.5% are singletons. In this sample, this clonotype turned up many times. Its target is not known. Time point here: longitudinal time-point 1 (baseline). Sequenced material: PBMCs. V is TRBV5-6 and J is TRBJ2-6; no reliable D call. This TCR derives from a woman aged 55 to 70 with multiple sclerosis. The DNA for the CDR3 is TGTGCCAGCATCATTGGACGGACCTTAATCTCTGGGGCCAACGTCCTGACTTTC. This encodes CASIIGRTLISGANVLTF.